Listed below are T cell receptor beta chains from one sample, sequenced in a study of identical twins. TCRdb ran MiXCR on the 5' RACE reads and lists one entry per CDR3 protein. The repertoire holds nearly 200,000 distinct CDR3 sequences, with approximately 15% as singletons. A further study also used this sample, focusing on T cells expressing NK-cell markers.

Sequencing was carried out using CD8+ T cells sorted from blood. These receptors came from a woman younger than 30 in good health. Both conserved end residues are part of each CDR3. Each record gives: clone size, V gene, D gene, J gene, CDR3 DNA, CDR3 protein. A D gene is named only where the DNA matches it firmly. Some rows have no size entry. The others give once, few or many, or a class for an expanded clone.

clone_size: few
v_call: TRBV12-3/TRBV12-4
d_call: .
j_call: TRBJ2-1
cdr3_nt: TGTGCCAGCAGTCCCTCCCGAAGGAAGTTCTTC
cdr3_aa: CASSPSRRKFF

clone_size: few
v_call: TRBV2
d_call: .
j_call: TRBJ1-1
cdr3_nt: TGTGCCAGCATGGGTTATACTGAAGCTTTCTTT
cdr3_aa: CASMGYTEAFF

clone_size: few
v_call: TRBV6-5
d_call: .
j_call: TRBJ1-1
cdr3_nt: TGTGCCAGCAGTTCGTACAGCGACACTGAAGCTTTCTTT
cdr3_aa: CASSSYSDTEAFF

clone_size: .
v_call: TRBV14
d_call: .
j_call: TRBJ2-7
cdr3_nt: TGTGCCAGCAGCGACGCCCGGTACGAGCAGTACTTC
cdr3_aa: CASSDARYEQYF

clone_size: .
v_call: TRBV3-1
d_call: TRBD1
j_call: TRBJ1-1
cdr3_nt: TGTGCCAGCAGCCAAGGGGGACAGGGCACTGAAGCTTTCTTT
cdr3_aa: CASSQGGQGTEAFF

clone_size: .
v_call: TRBV9
d_call: TRBD1
j_call: TRBJ1-2
cdr3_nt: TGTGCCAGCAGCGCCTGGGACAGGCCCAACTATGGCTACACCTTC
cdr3_aa: CASSAWDRPNYGYTF

clone_size: .
v_call: TRBV9
d_call: .
j_call: TRBJ2-1
cdr3_nt: TGTGCCAGCAGAGACAACCTGAGGAGACAGTTCTTC
cdr3_aa: CASRDNLRRQFF

clone_size: .
v_call: TRBV7-9
d_call: TRBD1
j_call: TRBJ2-7
cdr3_nt: TGTGCCAGCAGCTTCGGGGACAGGGGGTTTGAGCAGTACTTC
cdr3_aa: CASSFGDRGFEQYF

clone_size: .
v_call: TRBV6-5
d_call: TRBD2
j_call: TRBJ2-7
cdr3_nt: TGTGCCAGCAGTTACGGGGCGGGGGACTCCTACGAGCAGTACTTC
cdr3_aa: CASSYGAGDSYEQYF

clone_size: .
v_call: TRBV12-3/TRBV12-4
d_call: .
j_call: TRBJ2-5
cdr3_nt: TGTGCCAGCACCTCGCCGGGAGCGGAAGAGACCCAGTACTTC
cdr3_aa: CASTSPGAEETQYF

clone_size: .
v_call: TRBV29-1
d_call: .
j_call: TRBJ2-7
cdr3_nt: TGCAGCGTTGAATGGAGGAACAAGGACTCGTTGAACGAGCAGTACTTC
cdr3_aa: CSVEWRNKDSLNEQYF

clone_size: .
v_call: TRBV10-2
d_call: TRBD2
j_call: TRBJ2-1
cdr3_nt: TGCGCCAGCAGCTCCCTAGCGGGGGGCGCCAATGAGCAGTTCTTC
cdr3_aa: CASSSLAGGANEQFF

clone_size: many
v_call: TRBV12-3/TRBV12-4
d_call: .
j_call: TRBJ2-3
cdr3_nt: TGTGCCAGCAGTCCGGTTGAAGGGGATACGCAGTATTTT
cdr3_aa: CASSPVEGDTQYF

clone_size: once
v_call: TRBV4-1
d_call: .
j_call: TRBJ1-2
cdr3_nt: TGCGCCAGCAGCCAGATCGTAAACTATGGCTACACCTTC
cdr3_aa: CASSQIVNYGYTF

clone_size: few
v_call: TRBV7-2
d_call: TRBD1
j_call: TRBJ2-3
cdr3_nt: TGTGCCAGCAGCTTGACAGGGGGCAGCACAGATACGCAGTATTTT
cdr3_aa: CASSLTGGSTDTQYF

clone_size: .
v_call: TRBV7-9
d_call: .
j_call: TRBJ2-7
cdr3_nt: TGTGCCAGCCCGGGTAGCTACGAGCAGTACTTC
cdr3_aa: CASPGSYEQYF

clone_size: .
v_call: TRBV7-9
d_call: TRBD1
j_call: TRBJ2-7
cdr3_nt: TGTGCCAGCAGTTCCACAGGGGAATACGAGCAGTACTTC
cdr3_aa: CASSSTGEYEQYF

clone_size: few
v_call: TRBV10-1
d_call: .
j_call: TRBJ2-1
cdr3_nt: TGCGCCAGCAGTGCGCGGGGAATTGTGGCAAATGAGCAGTTCTTC
cdr3_aa: CASSARGIVANEQFF

clone_size: many
v_call: TRBV5-1
d_call: .
j_call: TRBJ2-1
cdr3_nt: TGCGCCAGCAGTTATCAAAGTGAGCAGTTCTTC
cdr3_aa: CASSYQSEQFF

clone_size: .
v_call: TRBV4-1
d_call: TRBD2
j_call: TRBJ2-1
cdr3_nt: TGCGCCAGCAGCCACCCGGGACTAGCGGGGGGGCCCCACAATGAGCAGTTCTTC
cdr3_aa: CASSHPGLAGGPHNEQFF

clone_size: .
v_call: TRBV9
d_call: .
j_call: TRBJ2-2
cdr3_nt: TGTGCCAGCAGCGTAGCCGGCGGAGGGTCGGCGGGGCGGGCTGCCGTATGGACCGGGGAGCTGTTTTTT
cdr3_aa: CASSVAGGGSAGRAAVWTGELFF

clone_size: few
v_call: TRBV14
d_call: TRBD1
j_call: TRBJ1-1
cdr3_nt: TGTGCCAGCAGCCATGGTCCCGGGACAGGGATCCTAGCTTTCTTT
cdr3_aa: CASSHGPGTGILAFF

clone_size: few
v_call: TRBV3-1
d_call: .
j_call: TRBJ2-1
cdr3_nt: TGTGCCAGCAGCCAAGCGCGGACTTCCCTTTACAATGAGCAGTTCTTC
cdr3_aa: CASSQARTSLYNEQFF

clone_size: .
v_call: TRBV7-9
d_call: .
j_call: TRBJ1-1
cdr3_nt: TGTGCCAGCAGCCCAGAGGGGACCGCTGAAGCTTTCTTT
cdr3_aa: CASSPEGTAEAFF

clone_size: few
v_call: TRBV13
d_call: TRBD2
j_call: TRBJ2-3
cdr3_nt: TGTGCCAGCAGCTCCAAGACTAGCGGGGAGTCAGATACGCAGTATTTT
cdr3_aa: CASSSKTSGESDTQYF

clone_size: few
v_call: TRBV15
d_call: .
j_call: TRBJ2-3
cdr3_nt: TGTGCCACCAGCAGGTTTGGGATAACCTCGTCGATCGATACGCAGTATTTT
cdr3_aa: CATSRFGITSSIDTQYF

clone_size: few
v_call: TRBV7-9
d_call: .
j_call: TRBJ2-1
cdr3_nt: TGTGCCAGCAGCTTGTCGGAGGCAAACTACAATGAGCAGTTCTTC
cdr3_aa: CASSLSEANYNEQFF

clone_size: .
v_call: TRBV27
d_call: .
j_call: TRBJ1-1
cdr3_nt: TGTGCCAGCAGGATACAGGGAAACACTGAAGCTTTCTTT
cdr3_aa: CASRIQGNTEAFF

clone_size: .
v_call: TRBV7-2
d_call: TRBD1
j_call: TRBJ1-3
cdr3_nt: TGTGCCAGCAGCTTAGCCCACACCGGGACAGCGATTACTACCTCTGGAAACACCATATATTTT
cdr3_aa: CASSLAHTGTAITTSGNTIYF

clone_size: .
v_call: TRBV7-9
d_call: .
j_call: TRBJ2-7
cdr3_nt: TGTGCCAGCACCTCCACTGGCGAGCAGTACTTC
cdr3_aa: CASTSTGEQYF

clone_size: few
v_call: TRBV29-1
d_call: .
j_call: TRBJ2-7
cdr3_nt: TGCAGCGTTGAAGGCCGGGACGGGGACTCCTACGAGCAGTACTTC
cdr3_aa: CSVEGRDGDSYEQYF

clone_size: .
v_call: TRBV7-9
d_call: .
j_call: TRBJ2-7
cdr3_nt: TGTGCCAGCAGCCAAACGGGACGGCCCACCTACGAGCAGTACTTC
cdr3_aa: CASSQTGRPTYEQYF

clone_size: .
v_call: TRBV7-2
d_call: .
j_call: TRBJ2-3
cdr3_nt: TGTGCCAGCAGGCTTCCCCCCCCAGATACGCAGTATTTT
cdr3_aa: CASRLPPPDTQYF

clone_size: many
v_call: TRBV4-2
d_call: .
j_call: TRBJ2-2
cdr3_nt: TGTGCCAGCGGGGGGGACAGTAACACCGGGGAGCTGTTTTTT
cdr3_aa: CASGGDSNTGELFF

clone_size: .
v_call: TRBV2
d_call: TRBD2
j_call: TRBJ2-7
cdr3_nt: TGTGCCAGCAGTGCGGGCGGGGGAGATCCCTACGAGCAGTACTTC
cdr3_aa: CASSAGGGDPYEQYF

clone_size: .
v_call: TRBV18
d_call: TRBD1
j_call: TRBJ2-7
cdr3_nt: TGTGCCAGCTCACTACAGACAGGGGAGTGGTACGAGCAGTACTTC
cdr3_aa: CASSLQTGEWYEQYF

clone_size: few
v_call: TRBV12-5
d_call: .
j_call: TRBJ2-7
cdr3_nt: TGTGCTAGTGGCAGACCGGGCGGCTACGAGCAGTACTTC
cdr3_aa: CASGRPGGYEQYF

clone_size: few
v_call: TRBV2
d_call: .
j_call: TRBJ2-1
cdr3_nt: TGTGCCAGCAGCCCGGAGGCCGAGACGGGCAATGAGCAGTTCTTC
cdr3_aa: CASSPEAETGNEQFF

clone_size: .
v_call: TRBV30
d_call: TRBD2
j_call: TRBJ2-1
cdr3_nt: TGTGCCATGGGACTAGCGGGATTTGAGCAGTTCTTC
cdr3_aa: CAMGLAGFEQFF

clone_size: .
v_call: TRBV6-4
d_call: .
j_call: TRBJ2-1
cdr3_nt: TGTGCCAGTGCCACAGATGGAGATGTGAATGAGCAGTTCTTC
cdr3_aa: CASATDGDVNEQFF

clone_size: few
v_call: TRBV18
d_call: .
j_call: TRBJ2-5
cdr3_nt: TGTGCCAGCTCACCATCGCCCCGCAACCAAGAGACCCAGTACTTC
cdr3_aa: CASSPSPRNQETQYF

clone_size: once
v_call: TRBV7-9
d_call: TRBD1
j_call: TRBJ2-5
cdr3_nt: TGTGCCAGCAGCTACCCCGGGACAGGCCGAGAGACCCAGTACTTC
cdr3_aa: CASSYPGTGRETQYF

clone_size: .
v_call: TRBV4-3
d_call: TRBD2
j_call: TRBJ2-1
cdr3_nt: TGCGCCAGCAGCCATGCGGGACTAGCAGACAATGAGCAGTTCTTC
cdr3_aa: CASSHAGLADNEQFF

clone_size: few
v_call: TRBV12-3/TRBV12-4
d_call: .
j_call: TRBJ1-1
cdr3_nt: TGTGCCAGCACCCTGGGCAAGGGTAGGGGTAAAAACACTGAAGCTTTCTTT
cdr3_aa: CASTLGKGRGKNTEAFF

clone_size: .
v_call: TRBV29-1
d_call: .
j_call: TRBJ2-1
cdr3_nt: TGCAGCGTTCAGGGCTTGGGAAGGCCGAGCTCCTACAATGAGCAGTTCTTC
cdr3_aa: CSVQGLGRPSSYNEQFF

clone_size: .
v_call: TRBV29-1
d_call: .
j_call: TRBJ2-7
cdr3_nt: TGCAGCGTCTGGGTTGAGAACCACGAGCAGTACTTC
cdr3_aa: CSVWVENHEQYF

clone_size: .
v_call: TRBV9
d_call: TRBD2
j_call: TRBJ2-1
cdr3_nt: TGTGCCAGCAGCCCCCCGGGACTAGCGGGAATCTACAATGTGCAGTTCTTC
cdr3_aa: CASSPPGLAGIYNVQFF

clone_size: few
v_call: TRBV11-2
d_call: .
j_call: TRBJ2-3
cdr3_nt: TGTGCCAGCAGCCCCGGGACTGTTAACACAGATACGCAGTATTTT
cdr3_aa: CASSPGTVNTDTQYF